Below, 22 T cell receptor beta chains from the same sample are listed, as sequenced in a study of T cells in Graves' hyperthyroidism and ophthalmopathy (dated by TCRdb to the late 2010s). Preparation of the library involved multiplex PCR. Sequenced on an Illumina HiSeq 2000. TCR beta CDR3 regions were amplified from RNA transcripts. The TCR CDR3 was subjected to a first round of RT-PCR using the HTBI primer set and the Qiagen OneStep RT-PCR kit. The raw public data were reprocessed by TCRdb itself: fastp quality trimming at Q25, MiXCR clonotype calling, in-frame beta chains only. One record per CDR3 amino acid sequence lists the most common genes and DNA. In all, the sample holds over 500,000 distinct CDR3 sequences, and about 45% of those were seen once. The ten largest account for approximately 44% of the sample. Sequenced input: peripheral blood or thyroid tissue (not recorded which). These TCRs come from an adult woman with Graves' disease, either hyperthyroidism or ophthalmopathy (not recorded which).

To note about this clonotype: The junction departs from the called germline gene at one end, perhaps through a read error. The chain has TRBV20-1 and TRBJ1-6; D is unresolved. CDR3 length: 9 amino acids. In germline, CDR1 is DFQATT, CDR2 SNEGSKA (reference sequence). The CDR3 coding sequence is TGCAGTGCTAATTCCCCCCTCCACTTT. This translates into CSANSPLHF.

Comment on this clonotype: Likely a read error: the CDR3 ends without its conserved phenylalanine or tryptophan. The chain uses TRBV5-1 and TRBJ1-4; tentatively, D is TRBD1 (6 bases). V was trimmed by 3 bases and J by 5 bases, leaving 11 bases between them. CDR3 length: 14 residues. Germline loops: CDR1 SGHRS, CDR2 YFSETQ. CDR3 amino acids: CASSSGQGNEKLFL. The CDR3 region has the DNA TGCGCCAGCAGCTCGGGACAAGGGAATGAAAAACTGTTTCTT.

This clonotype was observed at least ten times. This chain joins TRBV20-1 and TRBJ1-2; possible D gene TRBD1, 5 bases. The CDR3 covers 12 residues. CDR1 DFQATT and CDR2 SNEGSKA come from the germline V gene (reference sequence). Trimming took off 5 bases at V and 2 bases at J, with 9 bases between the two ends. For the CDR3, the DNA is TGCAGTGCTTACCGGGACAACTATGGCTACACCTTC. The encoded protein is CSAYRDNYGYTF.

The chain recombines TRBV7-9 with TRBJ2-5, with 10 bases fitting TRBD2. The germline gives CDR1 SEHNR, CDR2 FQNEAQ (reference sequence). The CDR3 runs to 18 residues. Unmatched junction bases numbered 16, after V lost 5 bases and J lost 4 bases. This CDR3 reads CASSRGTSDNWVPETQYF. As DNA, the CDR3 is TGTGCCAGCAGCCGGGGGACTAGCGATAATTGGGTCCCAGAGACCCAGTACTTC.

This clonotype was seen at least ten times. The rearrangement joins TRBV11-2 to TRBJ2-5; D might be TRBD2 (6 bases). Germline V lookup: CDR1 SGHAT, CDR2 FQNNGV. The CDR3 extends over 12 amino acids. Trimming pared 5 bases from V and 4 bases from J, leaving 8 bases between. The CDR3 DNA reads TGTGCCAGCAGCGCCGGGGGAGAGACCCAGTACTTC. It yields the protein CASSAGGETQYF.

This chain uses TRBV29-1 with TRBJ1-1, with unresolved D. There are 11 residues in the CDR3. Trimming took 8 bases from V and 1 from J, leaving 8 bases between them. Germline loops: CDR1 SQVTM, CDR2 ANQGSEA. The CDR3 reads CSLRENTEAFF. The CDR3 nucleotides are TGCAGCTTGCGAGAGAACACTGAAGCTTTCTTT.

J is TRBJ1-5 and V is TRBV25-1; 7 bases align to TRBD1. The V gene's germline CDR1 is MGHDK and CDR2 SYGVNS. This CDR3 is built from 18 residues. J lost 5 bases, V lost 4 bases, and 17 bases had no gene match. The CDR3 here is CASSGRTGGALSYQPQHF. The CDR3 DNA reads TGTGCCAGCAGTGGGAGGACAGGCGGTGCGTTATCATATCAGCCCCAGCATTTT.

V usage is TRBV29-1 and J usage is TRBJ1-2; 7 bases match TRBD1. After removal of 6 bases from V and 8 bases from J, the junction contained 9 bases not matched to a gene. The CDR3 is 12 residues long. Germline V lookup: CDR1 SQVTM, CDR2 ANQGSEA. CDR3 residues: CSVRQDREGYTF. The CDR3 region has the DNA TGCAGCGTACGGCAAGACAGGGAAGGCTACACCTTC.

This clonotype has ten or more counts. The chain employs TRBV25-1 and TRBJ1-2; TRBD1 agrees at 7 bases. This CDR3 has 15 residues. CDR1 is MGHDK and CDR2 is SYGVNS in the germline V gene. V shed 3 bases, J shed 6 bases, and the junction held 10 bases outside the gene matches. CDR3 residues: CASSDPATGKDGYTF. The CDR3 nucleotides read TGTGCCAGCAGTGATCCCGCGACAGGGAAGGATGGCTACACCTTC.

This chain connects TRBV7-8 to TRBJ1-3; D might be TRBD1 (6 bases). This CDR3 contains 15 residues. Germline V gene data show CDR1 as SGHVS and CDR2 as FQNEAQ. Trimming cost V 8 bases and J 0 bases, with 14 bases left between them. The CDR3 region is CASAETGFSGNTIYF. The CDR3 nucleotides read TGTGCCAGCGCCGAGACAGGCTTCTCTGGAAACACCATATATTTT.

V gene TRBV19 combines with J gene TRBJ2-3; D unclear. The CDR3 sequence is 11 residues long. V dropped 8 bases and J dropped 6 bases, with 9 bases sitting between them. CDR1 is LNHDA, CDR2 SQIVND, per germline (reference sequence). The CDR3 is CASGDGDTQYF. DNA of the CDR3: TGTGCCAGTGGGGATGGGGATACGCAGTATTTT.

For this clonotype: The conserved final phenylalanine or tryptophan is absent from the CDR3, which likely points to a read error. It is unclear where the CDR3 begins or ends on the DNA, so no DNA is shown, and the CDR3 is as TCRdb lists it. CDR3 protein: CSARRRGANY. The chain links TRBV20-1 to TRBJ1-4. The CDR3 is 10 amino acids in total, end residues counted. Germline CDR1 DFQATT, CDR2 SNEGSKA (reference sequence).

CDR3 sequence (DNA): TGTGCCAGCAGCTCCGTCGGGACAGGGAATGAAAAACTGTTTTTT. Amino acids: CASSSVGTGNEKLFF. The chain recombines TRBV13 with TRBJ1-4, with 9 bases that match TRBD1. Trimming removed 4 bases from V and 5 bases from J; junction bases left unmatched: 5. The CDR3 covers 15 residues. Germline V gene data show CDR1 as PRHDT and CDR2 as FYEKMQ (reference sequence).

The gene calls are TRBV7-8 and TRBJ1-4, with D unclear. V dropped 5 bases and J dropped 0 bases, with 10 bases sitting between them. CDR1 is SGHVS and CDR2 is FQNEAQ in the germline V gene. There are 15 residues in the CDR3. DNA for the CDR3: TGTGCCAGCAGCCAAGAAGGCTCAACTAATGAAAAACTGTTTTTT. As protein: CASSQEGSTNEKLFF.

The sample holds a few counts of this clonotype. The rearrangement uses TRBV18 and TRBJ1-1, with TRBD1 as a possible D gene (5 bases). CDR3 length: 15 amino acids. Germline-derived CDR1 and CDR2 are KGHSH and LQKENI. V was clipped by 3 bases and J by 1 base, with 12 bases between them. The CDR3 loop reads CASSPPGHQNTEAFF. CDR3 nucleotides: TGTGCCAGCTCACCCCCCGGACACCAGAACACTGAAGCTTTCTTT.

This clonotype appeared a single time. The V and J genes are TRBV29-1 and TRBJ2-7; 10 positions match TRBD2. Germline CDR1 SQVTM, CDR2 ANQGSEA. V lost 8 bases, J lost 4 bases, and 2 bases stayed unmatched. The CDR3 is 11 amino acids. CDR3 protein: CSPSGSYEQYF. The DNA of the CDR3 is TGCAGCCCTAGCGGGAGTTACGAGCAGTACTTC.

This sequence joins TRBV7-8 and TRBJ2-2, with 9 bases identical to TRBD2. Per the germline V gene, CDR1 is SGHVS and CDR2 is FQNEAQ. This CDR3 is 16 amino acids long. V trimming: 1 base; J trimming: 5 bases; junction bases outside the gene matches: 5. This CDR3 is CASSLGGAGGTGELFF. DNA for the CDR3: TGTGCCAGCAGCTTAGGCGGAGCGGGAGGAACCGGGGAGCTGTTTTTT.

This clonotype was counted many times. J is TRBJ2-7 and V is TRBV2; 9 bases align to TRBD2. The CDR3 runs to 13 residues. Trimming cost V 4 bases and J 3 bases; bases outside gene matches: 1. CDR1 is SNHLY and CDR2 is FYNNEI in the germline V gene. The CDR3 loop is CASSGLAVYEQYF. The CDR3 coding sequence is TGTGCCAGCAGTGGACTAGCGGTCTACGAGCAGTACTTC.

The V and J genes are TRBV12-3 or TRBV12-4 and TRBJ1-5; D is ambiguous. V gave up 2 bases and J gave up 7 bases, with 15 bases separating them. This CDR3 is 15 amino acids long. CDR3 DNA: TGTGCCAGCAGTTTACGAGGATCTTCTAGGCAGCCCCAGCATTTT. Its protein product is CASSLRGSSRQPQHF.

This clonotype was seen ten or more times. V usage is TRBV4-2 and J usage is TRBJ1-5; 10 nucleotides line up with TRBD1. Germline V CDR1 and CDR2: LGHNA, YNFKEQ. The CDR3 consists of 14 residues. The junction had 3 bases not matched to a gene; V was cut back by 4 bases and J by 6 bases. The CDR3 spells CASSPGQGSQPQHF. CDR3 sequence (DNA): TGTGCCAGCAGCCCGGGACAGGGGAGTCAGCCCCAGCATTTT.

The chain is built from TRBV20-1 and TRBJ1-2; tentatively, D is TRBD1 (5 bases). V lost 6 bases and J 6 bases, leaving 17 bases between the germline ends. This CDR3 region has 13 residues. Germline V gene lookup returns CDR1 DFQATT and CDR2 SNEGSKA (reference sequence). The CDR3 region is CSAPPSGDDGYTF. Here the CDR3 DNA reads TGCAGTGCCCCGCCTAGCGGGGACGATGGCTACACCTTC.

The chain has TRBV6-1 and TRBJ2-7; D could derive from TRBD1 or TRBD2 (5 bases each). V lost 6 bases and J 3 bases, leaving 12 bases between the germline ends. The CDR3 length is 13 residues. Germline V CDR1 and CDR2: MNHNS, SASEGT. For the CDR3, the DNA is TGTGCCAGCAGGGGACCGGGCAGCTACGAGCAGTACTTC. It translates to CASRGPGSYEQYF.